This T cell receptor (beta chain) was retrieved from a study of T cell changes during pregnancy in multiple sclerosis. CDR1 and CDR2 from the germline V gene are SGHNT and YYREEE (reference sequence). V gave up 5 bases and J gave up 0 bases, with 13 bases separating them. CDR3 size: 15 residues. Assay used: immunoSEQ multiplex PCR; TCRdb lists only in-frame clones, some missing. Of around 100,000 clones in the sample, around 93% are singletons; the top ten hold 1.9%. The V and J genes are TRBV5-4 and TRBJ2-3; tentative D call: TRBD2 (5 bases). The sequenced sample was peripheral blood, obtained after pregnancy. The TCR sequence derives from a female donor with multiple sclerosis, enrolled in a pregnancy study. CDR3 nucleotides: TGTGCCAGCAGGCCGGGGAGCGCCAGCACAGATACGCAGTATTTT. Protein sequence: CASRPGSASTDTQYF.